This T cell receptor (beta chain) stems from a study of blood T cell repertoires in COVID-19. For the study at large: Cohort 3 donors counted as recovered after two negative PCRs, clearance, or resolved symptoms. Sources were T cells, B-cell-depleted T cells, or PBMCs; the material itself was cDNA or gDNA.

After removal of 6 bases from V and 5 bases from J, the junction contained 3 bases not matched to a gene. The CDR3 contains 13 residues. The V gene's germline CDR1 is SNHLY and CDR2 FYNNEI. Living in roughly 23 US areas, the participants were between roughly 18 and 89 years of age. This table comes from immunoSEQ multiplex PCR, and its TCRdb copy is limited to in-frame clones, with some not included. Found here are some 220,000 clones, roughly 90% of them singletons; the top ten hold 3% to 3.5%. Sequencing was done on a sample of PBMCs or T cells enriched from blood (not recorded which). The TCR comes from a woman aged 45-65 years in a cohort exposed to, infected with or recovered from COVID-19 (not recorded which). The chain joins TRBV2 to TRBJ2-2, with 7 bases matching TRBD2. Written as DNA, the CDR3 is TGTGCCAGCAGGCCCGGGGGGACCGGGGAGCTGTTTTTT. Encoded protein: CASRPGGTGELFF.